This T cell receptor beta chain was captured in a study of blood T cell repertoires in COVID-19. Overall study context: PBMCs, B-cell-depleted T cells, or T cells were the source of the cDNA or gDNA that made up the material.

Method: immunoSEQ multiplex PCR; TCRdb's copy keeps in-frame clones and lacks some. The sample shows roughly 300,000 clones, around 84% of them seen only once. For recovered donors of Cohort 3, there were two negative PCRs, clearance, or symptom resolution. Per germline, CDR1 MDHEN and CDR2 SYDVKM. The CDR3 has 15 amino acids. The V end lost 7 bases, the J end lost 7 bases, and 17 bases lay between the germline ends. This TCR came from a man aged 25-45 years who had recovered from COVID-19. The sample was PBMCs or T cells enriched from blood (not recorded which). The rearrangement uses TRBV28 and TRBJ1-6, with D tentatively TRBD1 (6 bases). DNA of the CDR3: TGTGCCAGCACTATGGCCGGGACACCGAATTCACCCCTCCACTTT. It translates to CASTMAGTPNSPLHF.